This entry lists 11 T cell receptor beta chains sequenced from one sample in a study of CD8 T cells in Susac syndrome. After extraction with the RNeasy kit, about 0.45 to 1 ug of the RNA was reverse transcribed using random hexamers. TCRdb reprocessed the immunoSEQ multiplex PCR reads via MiXCR and lists one record per CDR3 protein. In the table there are 65,000 to 75,000 distinct CDR3 sequences, roughly 94% of which are singletons. The sequencing input was CD8+ T cells from PBMCs. The receptors were gathered from a human donor in good health.

This CDR3 reads CASSLTSGGTADTQYF. In nucleotides, the CDR3 is TGTGCCAGCAGTCTGACTAGCGGGGGCACCGCAGATACGCAGTATTTT. The genes are TRBV6-2 or TRBV6-3 and TRBJ2-3; TRBD2 agrees at 12 bases. This CDR3 has 16 amino acids. V shed 5 bases and J 4 bases; nucleotides not matched to a gene: 7. From germline, CDR1 is MNHEY and CDR2 SVGEGT.

V usage is TRBV7-9 and J usage is TRBJ2-7; a possible D gene is TRBD2 (6 bases). The CDR3 loop spans 12 amino acids. V lost 7 bases to trimming and J lost 5 bases, with 12 bases between them. Germline CDR1 SEHNR, CDR2 FQNEAQ (reference sequence). CDR3: CASTRLEDEQYF. The CDR3 DNA sequence: TGTGCCAGCACCCGACTAGAAGACGAGCAGTACTTC.

The V gene is TRBV27, the J gene TRBJ1-6, with D possibly being TRBD1 (6 bases). Per germline, CDR1 MNHEY and CDR2 SMNVEV (reference sequence). V was pared by 4 bases and J by 5 bases, with 9 bases between. The CDR3 is 14 residues long. CDR3 in DNA: TGTGCCAGCAGTTCAGGGGTTAATAATTCACCCCTCCACTTT. This sequence encodes CASSSGVNNSPLHF.

The chain is built from TRBV29-1 and TRBJ2-5; D not resolved. Between the trimmed V and J ends, which lost 6 bases and 4 bases, there was a span of 12 bases. CDR3 length: 12 amino acids. CDR1 is SQVTM, CDR2 ANQGSEA, per germline. Written as DNA, the CDR3 is TGCAGCGTCTTTGGGGTCGGAGAGACCCAGTACTTC. Protein: CSVFGVGETQYF.

V gene TRBV7-8 combines with J gene TRBJ2-3, with 9 bases matching TRBD2. J lost 4 bases, V lost 5 bases, and 22 bases had no gene match. The CDR3 covers 20 residues. Looked up from germline, CDR1 is SGHVS and CDR2 is FQNEAQ. The CDR3 sequence is CASSAYPGLAHPGGADTQYF. The DNA of the CDR3 is TGTGCCAGCAGCGCTTACCCGGGACTAGCTCACCCCGGGGGGGCAGATACGCAGTATTTT.

V gene TRBV3-1 combines with J gene TRBJ1-2, with D tentatively TRBD1 (6 bases). Trimming stripped 0 bases from V and 3 bases from J, with 17 bases between. This CDR3 spans 17 amino acids. Germline V gene sequence: CDR1 LGHDT, CDR2 YNNKEL (reference sequence). The CDR3 here is CASSQELLEGVDYGYTF. In DNA, the CDR3 is TGTGCCAGCAGCCAAGAGCTACTTGAGGGGGTCGACTATGGCTACACCTTC.

The CDR3 DNA follows: TGTGCCAGCAGTGAATGGGGAGCCCAGTACTTC. Its protein is CASSEWGAQYF. This sequence joins TRBV25-1 and TRBJ2-5; perhaps TRBD2 as D (5 bases). The ends were cut back, 1 base at V and 9 bases at J, with 6 bases in the middle. Germline V gene sequence: CDR1 MGHDK, CDR2 SYGVNS. CDR3 size: 11 residues.

This chain uses TRBV10-3 with TRBJ2-6; D gene ambiguous. Germline loops: CDR1 ENHRY, CDR2 SYGVKD. The CDR3 totals 18 residues. V gave up 0 bases and J gave up 0 bases, with 12 bases separating them. The DNA for the CDR3 is TGTGCCATCAGTGAGTCGATCCGCAGCACCTCTGGGGCCAACGTCCTGACTTTC. Amino acids: CAISESIRSTSGANVLTF.

The chain links TRBV6-5 to TRBJ2-6; TRBD2 might be the D (6 bases). The CDR3 totals 15 residues. Trimming stripped 2 bases from V and 4 bases from J, with 9 bases between. Germline loops: CDR1 MNHEY, CDR2 SVGAGI. The CDR3 sequence: CASSYGGVGANVLTF. As DNA, the CDR3 is TGTGCCAGCAGTTACGGCGGGGTCGGGGCCAACGTCCTGACTTTC.

The J gene is TRBJ1-1, the V gene TRBV28; a possible D gene is TRBD1 (6 bases). CDR3 length: 13 residues. Germline V gene lookup returns CDR1 MDHEN and CDR2 SYDVKM. Trimming removed 8 bases from V and 11 bases from J, with 21 bases in between. The CDR3 DNA follows: TGTGCCAGCTCGTTTGGGGGGGCCCACACGGCTTTCTTT. Encoded protein: CASSFGGAHTAFF.

This clonotype came up once. The CDR3 loop reads CASSEYEKLFF. The CDR3 nucleotides read TGTGCCAGCAGTGAATATGAAAAACTGTTTTTT. This sequence joins TRBV25-1 and TRBJ1-4; D gene unclear. With 0 bases removed from V and 7 bases from J, the gap between germline ends came to 0 bases. CDR3 size: 11 residues. Germline V gene lookup returns CDR1 MGHDK and CDR2 SYGVNS.